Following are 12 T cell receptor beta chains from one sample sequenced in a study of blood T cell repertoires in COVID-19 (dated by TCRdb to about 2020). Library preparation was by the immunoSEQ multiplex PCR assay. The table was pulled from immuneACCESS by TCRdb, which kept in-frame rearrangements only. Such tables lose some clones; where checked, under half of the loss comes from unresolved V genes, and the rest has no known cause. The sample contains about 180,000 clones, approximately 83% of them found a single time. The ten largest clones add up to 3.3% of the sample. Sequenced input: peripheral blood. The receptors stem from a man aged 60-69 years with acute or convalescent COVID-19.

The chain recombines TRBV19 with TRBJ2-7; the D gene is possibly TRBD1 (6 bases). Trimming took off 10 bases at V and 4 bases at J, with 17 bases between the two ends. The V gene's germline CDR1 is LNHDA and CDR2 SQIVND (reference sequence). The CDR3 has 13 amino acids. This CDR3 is CATSRTVEYEQYF. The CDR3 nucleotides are TGTGCCACATCCCGGACAGTAGAATACGAGCAGTACTTC.

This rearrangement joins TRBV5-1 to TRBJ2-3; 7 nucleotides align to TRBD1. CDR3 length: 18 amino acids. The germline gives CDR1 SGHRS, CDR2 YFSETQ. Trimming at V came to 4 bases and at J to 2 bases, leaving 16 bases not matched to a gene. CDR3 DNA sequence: TGCGCCAGCAGCCCGTGGACAGGACCCATCATCTCCACAGATACGCAGTATTTT. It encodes CASSPWTGPIISTDTQYF.

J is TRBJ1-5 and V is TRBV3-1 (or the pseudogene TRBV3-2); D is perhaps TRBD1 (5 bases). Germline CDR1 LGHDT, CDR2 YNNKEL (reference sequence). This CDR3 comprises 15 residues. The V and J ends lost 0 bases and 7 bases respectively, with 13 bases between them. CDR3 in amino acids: CASSQDLGVHQPQHF. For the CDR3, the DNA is TGTGCCAGCAGCCAAGATTTAGGGGTCCACCAGCCCCAGCATTTT.

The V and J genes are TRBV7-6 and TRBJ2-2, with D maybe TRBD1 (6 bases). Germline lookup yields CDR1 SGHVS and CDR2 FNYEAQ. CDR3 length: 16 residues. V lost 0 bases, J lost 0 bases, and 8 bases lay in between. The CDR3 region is CASSLAPGANTGELFF. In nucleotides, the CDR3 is TGTGCCAGCAGCTTAGCGCCAGGGGCGAACACCGGGGAGCTGTTTTTT.

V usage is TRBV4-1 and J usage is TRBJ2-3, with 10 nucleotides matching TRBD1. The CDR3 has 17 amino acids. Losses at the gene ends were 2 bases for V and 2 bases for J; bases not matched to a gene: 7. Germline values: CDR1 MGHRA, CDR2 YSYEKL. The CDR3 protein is CASSQYGTGANTDTQYF. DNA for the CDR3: TGCGCCAGCAGCCAATACGGGACAGGGGCGAACACAGATACGCAGTATTTT.

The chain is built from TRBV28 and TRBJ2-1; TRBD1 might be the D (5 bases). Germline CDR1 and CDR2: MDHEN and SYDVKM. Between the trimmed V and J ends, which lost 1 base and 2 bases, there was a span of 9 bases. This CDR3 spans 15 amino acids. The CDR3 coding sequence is TGTGCCAGCAGTTTATCGGTCAGGGCCTACAATGAGCAGTTCTTC. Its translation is CASSLSVRAYNEQFF. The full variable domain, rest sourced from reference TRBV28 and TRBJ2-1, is DVKVTQSSRYLVKRTGEKVFLECVQDMDHENMFWYRQDPGLGLRLIYFSYDVKMKEKGDIPEGYSVSREKKERFSLILESASTNQTSMYLCASSLSVRAYNEQFFGPGTRLTVL.

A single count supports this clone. For the CDR3, the DNA is TGTGCCAGCAGCTCACAATCTGGTGAGCAGTTCTTC. It is translated as CASSSQSGEQFF. V and J are TRBV7-9 and TRBJ2-1, with no clear D. The CDR3 extends over 12 amino acids. With 4 bases removed from V and 9 bases from J, the gap between germline ends came to 10 bases. Per the germline V gene, CDR1 is SEHNR and CDR2 is FQNEAQ (reference sequence).

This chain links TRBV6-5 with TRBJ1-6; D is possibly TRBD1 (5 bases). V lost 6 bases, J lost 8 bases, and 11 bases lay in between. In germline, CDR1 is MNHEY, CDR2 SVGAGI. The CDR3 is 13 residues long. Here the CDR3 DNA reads TGTGCCAGCAGGGGGGGGATTGATTCACCCCTCCACTTT. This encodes CASRGGIDSPLHF.

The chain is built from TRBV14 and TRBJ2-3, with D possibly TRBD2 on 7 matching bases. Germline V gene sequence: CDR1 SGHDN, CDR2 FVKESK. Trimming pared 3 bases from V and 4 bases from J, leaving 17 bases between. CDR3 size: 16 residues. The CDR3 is CASSHQGGRGSDTQYF. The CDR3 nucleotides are TGTGCCAGCAGCCACCAAGGGGGGAGGGGCTCAGATACGCAGTATTTT.

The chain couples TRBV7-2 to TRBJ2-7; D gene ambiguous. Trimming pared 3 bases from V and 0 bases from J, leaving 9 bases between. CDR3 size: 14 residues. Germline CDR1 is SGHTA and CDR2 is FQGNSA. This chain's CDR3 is CASSFETASYEQYF. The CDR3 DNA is TGTGCCAGCAGCTTTGAGACTGCCTCCTACGAGCAGTACTTC.

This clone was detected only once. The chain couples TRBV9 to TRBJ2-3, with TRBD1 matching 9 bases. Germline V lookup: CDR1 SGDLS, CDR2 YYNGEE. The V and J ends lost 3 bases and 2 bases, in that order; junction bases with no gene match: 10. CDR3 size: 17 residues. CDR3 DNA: TGTGCCAGCAGCGCCCGACAGGGGGGAACACTCACAGATACGCAGTATTTT. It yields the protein CASSARQGGTLTDTQYF.

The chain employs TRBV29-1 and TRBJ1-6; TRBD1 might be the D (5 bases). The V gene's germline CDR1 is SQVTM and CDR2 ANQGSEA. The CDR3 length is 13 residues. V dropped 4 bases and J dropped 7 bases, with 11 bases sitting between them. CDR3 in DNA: TGCAGCGTTGGCGACAGAATGAATTCACCCCTCCACTTT. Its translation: CSVGDRMNSPLHF.